The 6 T cell receptor beta chains listed next were all sequenced from one sample in a study of CD8+ T cells in alopecia areata. RNA extraction was followed by reverse transcription into cDNA, which acted as the sequencing template. Repertoires were generated with immunoSEQ multiplex PCR, while TCRdb's copy carries only in-frame clones and drops some. Seen here are approximately 82,000 clones, roughly half observed once, and the top ten hold 5.7%. Sequencing used NKG2D-high CD8+ T cells sorted from blood. These TCRs come from a human donor with alopecia areata.

This clone was seen a handful of times. J is TRBJ2-2 and V is TRBV29-1, with 8 bases fitting TRBD2. The germline CDR1 and CDR2 sequences are SQVTM and ANQGSEA. The CDR3 runs to 15 residues. With 5 bases clipped from V and 0 bases from J, the junction kept 5 bases outside the gene matches. The chain's CDR3 is CSVSGGPSNTGELFF. CDR3 nucleotides: TGCAGCGTTTCGGGGGGGCCCTCGAACACCGGGGAGCTGTTTTTT.

Only a few counts were recorded for this clone. This chain connects TRBV4-3 to TRBJ2-7; TRBD2 aligns across 8 bases. The germline gives CDR1 LGHNA, CDR2 YSLEER. This CDR3 comprises 15 residues. V dropped 4 bases and J dropped 7; count of bases not matched to a gene: 12. For the CDR3, the DNA is TGCGCCAGCAGCCCAAGCGGTGGACTAGCTGGGGAGCAGTACTTC. Amino acid sequence: CASSPSGGLAGEQYF.

The rearrangement joins TRBV27 to TRBJ1-4; no clear D gene. Germline V gene lookup returns CDR1 MNHEY and CDR2 SMNVEV (reference sequence). The length of the CDR3 is 13 residues. V shed 5 bases and J shed 16 bases, with 20 bases lying between them. The CDR3 DNA sequence: TGTGCCAGCAGTGCCCTTTCCTCGGGCCAGCGGTTTTTT. It translates to CASSALSSGQRFF.

This clone has more than one count but fewer than ten. V is TRBV9 and J is TRBJ1-1; a weak D match, TRBD1 (5 bases). This CDR3 comprises 14 residues. In germline, CDR1 is SGDLS, CDR2 YYNGEE. Trimming pared 3 bases from V and 8 bases from J, leaving 17 bases between. The CDR3: CASSATTQEREAFF. The CDR3 DNA reads as TGTGCCAGCAGCGCCACGACACAGGAGCGGGAAGCTTTCTTT.

The chain recombines TRBV14 with TRBJ2-7; the match to TRBD2 covers 10 bases. Looked up from germline, CDR1 is SGHDN and CDR2 is FVKESK. The V and J ends lost 2 bases and 4 bases, in that order; junction bases with no gene match: 8. This CDR3 spans 16 amino acids. CDR3 sequence: CASSQWYGTSEYEQYF. DNA for the CDR3: TGTGCCAGCAGCCAATGGTATGGGACTAGCGAATACGAGCAGTACTTC.

The chain couples TRBV7-9 to TRBJ1-2; 10 bases are shared with TRBD1. J gave up 4 bases and V 5 bases, and 7 bases lay outside the gene matches. The CDR3 has 15 residues. CDR1 and CDR2 (germline): SEHNR, FQNEAQ (reference sequence). CDR3 residues: CASSLGQGEGYGYTF. CDR3 DNA: TGTGCCAGCAGCCTTGGACAGGGGGAAGGCTATGGCTACACCTTC.